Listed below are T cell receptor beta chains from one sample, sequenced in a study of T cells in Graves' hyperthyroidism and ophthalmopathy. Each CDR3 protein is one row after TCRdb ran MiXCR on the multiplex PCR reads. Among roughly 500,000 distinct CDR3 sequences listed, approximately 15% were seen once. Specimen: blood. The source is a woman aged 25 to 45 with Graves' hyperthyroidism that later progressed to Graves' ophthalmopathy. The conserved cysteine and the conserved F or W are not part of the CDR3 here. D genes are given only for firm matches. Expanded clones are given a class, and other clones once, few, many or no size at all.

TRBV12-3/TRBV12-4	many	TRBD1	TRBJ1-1	ASSFRGRTEAF
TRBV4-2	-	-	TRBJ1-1	ASSQHWTGNTEAF
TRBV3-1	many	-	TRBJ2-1	ASSQDTANEQF
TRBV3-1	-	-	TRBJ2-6	ASSAGANVLT
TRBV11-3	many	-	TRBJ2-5	ASSLPRTGTETQY
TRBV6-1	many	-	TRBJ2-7	ASRVGTLGSYEQY
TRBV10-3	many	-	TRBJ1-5	AISEGSNQPQH
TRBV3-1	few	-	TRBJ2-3	ASSQDMVPPSTDTQY
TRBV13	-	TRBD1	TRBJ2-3	ASSSLDRVFPDTQY
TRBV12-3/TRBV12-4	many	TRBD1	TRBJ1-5	ASGDRDNQPQH
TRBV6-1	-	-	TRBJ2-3	ATDVGGPTSTDTQY
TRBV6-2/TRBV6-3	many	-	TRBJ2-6	ASNNQVGSGANVLT
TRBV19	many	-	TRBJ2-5	ASSMMGQAQY
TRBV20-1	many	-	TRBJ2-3	SARNIVALLTDTQY
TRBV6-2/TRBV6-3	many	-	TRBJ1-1	ASLMNTEAF
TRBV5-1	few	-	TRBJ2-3	ASISAADTQY
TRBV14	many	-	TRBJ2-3	ASSQNSRDTQY
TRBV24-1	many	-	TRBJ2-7	ATSAGDYSYEQY
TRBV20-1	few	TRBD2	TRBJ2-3	SARGPPASGRLGTQY
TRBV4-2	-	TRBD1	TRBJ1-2	ASSQEGWDRAIYNYGYT
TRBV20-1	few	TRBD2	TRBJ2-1	SAMGRGTSYNEQF
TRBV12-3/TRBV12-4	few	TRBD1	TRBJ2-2	ASSPPGTGRIGELF
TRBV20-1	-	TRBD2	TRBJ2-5	SARPGTSGRFQETQY
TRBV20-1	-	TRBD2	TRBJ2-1	SAGGGEQF
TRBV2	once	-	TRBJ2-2	ASSAYRVGNTGELF
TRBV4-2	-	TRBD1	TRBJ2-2	ASSQETGGPLNTGELF
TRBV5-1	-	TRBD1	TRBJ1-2	ASSTDGQGEGYT
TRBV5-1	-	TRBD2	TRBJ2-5	ASRLNSGSQETQY
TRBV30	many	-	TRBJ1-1	AWSSQKNTEAF
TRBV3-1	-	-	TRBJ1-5	ASSPQGSKQPQH
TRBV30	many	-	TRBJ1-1	AWSVRSEAF